One and the same sample provided the 27 T cell receptor beta chains below, sequenced in a study of T cell repertoires in cytomegalovirus infection. For these TCRs, the target antigens are not known. TCRdb re-called the reads through MiXCR, storing one row per CDR3 protein. Of roughly 570,000 distinct CDR3 sequences listed, under 45% are singletons. The source was cultured PBMCs, collected from culture after CMV antigen stimulation. The source is a human donor in good health (CMV status not recorded). Some clones in this sample may be carry-over from other donors' samples.

A remark on this clonotype: Being one base from a much bigger clone, this may be a read error. The CDR3 loop is CASSLGSLGEQFF. The CDR3 DNA sequence: TGTGCCAGCAGCTTAGGATCATTGGGTGAGCAGTTCTTC. This chain uses TRBV7-2 with TRBJ2-1; D call uncertain. Trimming took 1 base from V and 9 from J, leaving 10 bases between them. Per germline, CDR1 SGHTA and CDR2 FQGNSA. The CDR3 runs to 13 residues.

The sample holds a few counts of this clonotype. The CDR3 reads CSAEDRPFLTRLNSPLHF. The CDR3 DNA sequence: TGCAGCGCGGAGGACAGGCCTTTCCTCACCCGATTAAATTCACCCCTCCACTTT. This chain connects TRBV29-1 to TRBJ1-6; 7 nucleotides match TRBD1. Germline CDR1 reads SQVTM; CDR2 reads ANQGSEA. J was trimmed by 7 bases and V by 7 bases; bases with no gene match: 22. The CDR3 has 18 amino acids.

In this sample, this clonotype turned up a few times. This rearrangement joins TRBV11-2 to TRBJ2-5, with 7 bases identical to TRBD2. Germline values: CDR1 SGHAT, CDR2 FQNNGV. Unmatched junction bases numbered 15, after V lost 7 bases and J lost 7 bases. The CDR3 length is 15 residues. CDR3: CASTSSGVGSGTQYF. Here the CDR3 DNA reads TGTGCCAGCACCTCGAGCGGGGTGGGGAGTGGGACCCAGTACTTC.

The chain uses TRBV10-3 and TRBJ2-3; 10 bases line up with TRBD2. V was clipped by 10 bases and J by 5 bases; unmatched bases: 9. The germline gives CDR1 ENHRY, CDR2 SYGVKD. The CDR3 is 14 residues long. This CDR3 is CATAGGPSGDTQYF. The CDR3 nucleotides are TGTGCCACAGCGGGAGGGCCCTCGGGAGATACGCAGTATTTT.

The genes are TRBV7-4 and TRBJ2-3; D not certain. This CDR3 is built from 15 residues. CDR1 and CDR2 (germline): SGHVT, SQSDAQ. V was cut by 7 bases and J by 0 bases, with 14 bases left in between. The chain's CDR3 is CASNFYPKSTDTQYF. For the CDR3, the DNA is TGTGCCAGCAATTTTTACCCAAAGAGCACAGATACGCAGTATTTT.

This clonotype was detected only a few times. The V and J genes are TRBV7-7 and TRBJ2-5; TRBD2 is a possible D gene (5 bases). The CDR3 runs 13 residues. V shed 5 bases and J shed 2 bases, with 9 bases lying between them. Per germline, CDR1 SSHAT and CDR2 FNYEAQ (reference sequence). The CDR3 region has the DNA TGTGCCAGCAGCCGGAGACTACAAGAGACCCAGTACTTC. Translated, it gives CASSRRLQETQYF.

This clonotype has only a few counts. The genes are TRBV20-1 and TRBJ1-6; the D gene is possibly TRBD1 (5 bases). The CDR3 covers 16 residues. Germline V CDR1 and CDR2: DFQATT, SNEGSKA (reference sequence). The V and J ends lost 0 bases and 5 bases respectively, with 14 bases between them. The CDR3 loop is CSARDPWGADNSPLHF. The CDR3 coding sequence is TGCAGTGCTAGAGATCCCTGGGGCGCCGATAATTCACCCCTCCACTTT.

Only a few counts were recorded for this clonotype. The chain links TRBV7-9 to TRBJ1-1; D possibly corresponds to TRBD1 (6 bases). The CDR3 consists of 16 residues. Germline V gene data show CDR1 as SEHNR and CDR2 as FQNEAQ (reference sequence). The V gene lost 5 bases and the J gene lost 3 bases, with 19 bases spanning the gap. CDR3 bases: TGTGCCAGCAGCAAGGACACTCCGGCAGGGGACACTGAAGCTTTCTTT. This gives the protein CASSKDTPAGDTEAFF.

The rearrangement links TRBV6-6 to TRBJ2-7; TRBD1 aligns across 7 bases. Germline CDR1 is MNHNY and CDR2 is SVGAGI (reference sequence). The CDR3 runs to 12 residues. Trimming cost V 11 bases and J 6 bases; bases outside gene matches: 10. The DNA for the CDR3 is TGTGCCGGCCAGACAGGGTCAAGCGAGCAGTACTTC. Residues: CAGQTGSSEQYF.

Of note for this clonotype: One end of the junction varies from germline; a read error may be responsible. The CDR3 reads CASSLALSGRGNTICF. The CDR3 nucleotides read TGTGCCAGCAGCTTAGCGTTAAGCGGGCGGGGAAACACCATATGTTTT. This chain joins TRBV7-2 and TRBJ1-3, with no clear D. CDR1 is SGHTA and CDR2 is FQGNSA in the germline V gene. This CDR3 region has 16 residues.

This clonotype was found many times. The chain recombines TRBV7-2 with TRBJ2-1; a possible D gene is TRBD2 (6 bases). Germline CDR1 reads SGHTA; CDR2 reads FQGNSA. The CDR3 is 14 residues long. V lost 4 bases to trimming and J lost 2 bases, with 9 bases between them. CDR3 region: CASSSGLTYNEQFF. In DNA, the CDR3 is TGTGCCAGCAGCTCCGGACTAACCTACAATGAGCAGTTCTTC.

In its sample, this clonotype was seen a few times. The chain couples TRBV5-1 to TRBJ2-7; 9 bases are shared with TRBD2. Germline loops: CDR1 SGHRS, CDR2 YFSETQ. This CDR3 has 16 residues. V shed 3 bases and J 3 bases; nucleotides not matched to a gene: 10. DNA of the CDR3: TGCGCCAGCAGCTCCTACAGGGGCGGGAGGGACTACGAGCAGTACTTC. Translating gives CASSSYRGGRDYEQYF.

The genes are TRBV5-6 and TRBJ2-5, with 9 bases identical to TRBD2. V was pared by 7 bases and J by 2 bases, with 9 bases of the junction left unmatched. The germline V gene has CDR1 SGHDT and CDR2 YYEEEE. The CDR3 covers 15 residues. CDR3 amino acids: CASLRRAGGQETQYF. The CDR3, as DNA: TGTGCCAGCCTACGCCGAGCGGGAGGACAAGAGACCCAGTACTTC.

The chain combines TRBV7-8 with TRBJ2-1, with 7 nucleotides matching TRBD1. V lost 1 base and J lost 1; bases outside the gene matches: 10. Germline V lookup: CDR1 SGHVS, CDR2 FQNEAQ. The CDR3 is 18 residues long. CDR3 DNA sequence: TGTGCCAGCAGCTTAGAGGAGACAGGGACAATATCCTACAATGAGCAGTTCTTC. Its protein product is CASSLEETGTISYNEQFF.

V and J are TRBV2 and TRBJ2-7; D is unclear. Germline-derived CDR1 and CDR2 are SNHLY and FYNNEI. The V end was cut by 6 bases, the J end by 6 bases, with 21 bases between. CDR3 length: 15 residues. CDR3 loop: CASRGSRSALGEQYF. The CDR3, as DNA: TGTGCCAGCAGGGGAAGCAGGAGCGCATTGGGCGAGCAGTACTTC.

This clonotype has more than one count but fewer than ten. V usage is TRBV7-2 and J usage is TRBJ2-7; no clear D gene. Trimming removed 6 bases from V and 2 bases from J, with 17 bases in between. Germline loops: CDR1 SGHTA, CDR2 FQGNSA. The length of the CDR3 is 15 residues. CDR3 amino acids: CASRFDPDDTYEQYF. The DNA for the CDR3 is TGTGCCAGCAGGTTCGACCCGGACGACACCTACGAGCAGTACTTC.

This clonotype appeared a few times. The chain joins TRBV2 to TRBJ2-1; TRBD1 matches 7 bases. The CDR3 is made up of 12 amino acids. After removal of 6 bases from V and 10 bases from J, the junction contained 6 bases not matched to a gene. Germline loops: CDR1 SNHLY, CDR2 FYNNEI. The CDR3 region has the DNA TGTGCCAGCAGCGCGACAGGGCGGGAGCAGTTCTTC. Translated, it gives CASSATGREQFF.

The rearrangement links TRBV27 to TRBJ1-1; no definite D call. Germline CDR1 reads MNHEY; CDR2 reads SMNVEV (reference sequence). This CDR3 has 17 amino acids. The V end was cut by 5 bases, the J end by 1 base, with 20 bases between. CDR3 nucleotide sequence: TGTGCCAGCAGTCCACTTTTGCACGGAGCCAAGAACACTGAAGCTTTCTTT. This codes for CASSPLLHGAKNTEAFF.

The V call is TRBV10-3, the J call TRBJ1-2; D uncertain. V was cut by 10 bases and J by 5 bases, with 23 bases left in between. This CDR3 is 15 amino acids long. Germline V lookup: CDR1 ENHRY, CDR2 SYGVKD. CDR3 in amino acids: CATSKDGPTPYGYTF. The DNA for the CDR3 is TGTGCCACCAGCAAGGACGGACCGACGCCGTATGGCTACACCTTC.

This clonotype has only a few counts. The chain recombines TRBV19 with TRBJ2-1, with D possibly matching TRBD1 (5 bases). This CDR3 is 14 amino acids long. V gave up 6 bases and J gave up 5 bases, with 14 bases separating them. Germline lookup yields CDR1 LNHDA and CDR2 SQIVND (reference sequence). CDR3 nucleotides: TGTGCCAGTAGCCCCAGCAGGGCGAACAATGAGCAGTTCTTC. It specifies CASSPSRANNEQFF. Drawing the rest from reference TRBV19 and TRBJ2-1, the complete variable domain is DGGITQSPKYLFRKEGQNVTLSCEQNLNHDAMYWYRQDPGQGLRLIYYSQIVNDFQKGDIAEGYSVSREKKESFPLTVTSAQKNPTAFYLCASSPSRANNEQFFGPGTRLTVL.

There are a few counts of this clonotype. The J gene is TRBJ2-7, the V gene TRBV6-2 or TRBV6-3, with 8 bases lining up with TRBD1. The germline V gene has CDR1 MNHEY and CDR2 SVGEGT. The CDR3 extends over 15 amino acids. V lost 7 bases and J lost 2; bases outside the gene matches: 10. The CDR3 reads CASINSGTGAYEQYF. CDR3 DNA: TGTGCCAGCATAAATTCCGGGACAGGAGCCTACGAGCAGTACTTC.

The chain couples TRBV6-1 to TRBJ2-5; D gene ambiguous. V lost 2 bases and J lost 2, with 18 bases in between. CDR1 and CDR2 (germline): MNHNS, SASEGT. This CDR3 is built from 17 residues. DNA of the CDR3: TGTGCCAGCAGTGAACACCCCCTTAGAACAACTCAAGAGACCCAGTACTTC. Protein sequence: CASSEHPLRTTQETQYF.

The chain employs TRBV20-1 and TRBJ2-7; tentative D call: TRBD2 (7 bases). CDR1 and CDR2 (germline): DFQATT, SNEGSKA (reference sequence). The CDR3 is 15 amino acids. The ends were cut back, 0 bases at V and 5 bases at J, with 17 bases in the middle. In nucleotides, the CDR3 is TGCAGTGCTAGAGAGGTCGGGGGGCCGATCGACGAGCAGTACTTC. This translates into CSAREVGGPIDEQYF.

The chain couples TRBV27 to TRBJ2-3; D unresolved. The CDR3 contains 16 residues. The germline V gene encodes CDR1 MNHEY and CDR2 SMNVEV (reference sequence). Trimming took off 4 bases at V and 1 base at J, with 15 bases between the two ends. In DNA, the CDR3 is TGTGCCAGCAGTTCGGTTACGGGTCTGGGCACAGATACGCAGTATTTT. Residues: CASSSVTGLGTDTQYF.

This clonotype was detected ten times or more. The V call is TRBV7-8, the J call TRBJ2-3, with unresolved D. Germline V gene data show CDR1 as SGHVS and CDR2 as FQNEAQ. This CDR3 contains 14 residues. V was pared by 5 bases and J by 2 bases, with 11 bases between. CDR3 in DNA: TGTGCCAGCAGCGTGCCTCCCGACACAGATACGCAGTATTTT. This translates into CASSVPPDTDTQYF.

The chain links TRBV20-1 to TRBJ2-1, with 9 bases fitting TRBD2. J gave up 12 bases and V 5 bases, and 17 bases lay outside the gene matches. The CDR3 is made up of 15 amino acids. Germline loops: CDR1 DFQATT, CDR2 SNEGSKA (reference sequence). Written as DNA, the CDR3 is TGCAGTGCTGGGGGGACAGCGGGGGGCGGTTTTGGGCAGTTCTTC. It encodes CSAGGTAGGGFGQFF.

This clonotype appeared a few times. The chain joins TRBV7-2 to TRBJ1-2; no firm D call. Germline V CDR1 and CDR2: SGHTA, FQGNSA. Trimming shortened V by 6 bases and J by 7 bases, and 12 bases separated the two germline ends. CDR3 length: 12 amino acids. CDR3 region: CASSPAPGGYTF. Written as DNA, the CDR3 is TGTGCCAGCAGTCCAGCCCCGGGTGGCTACACCTTC.